This TCR beta chain was captured in a study of radiation and T cells in renal cell carcinoma. Time point meaning: baseline pretreatment blood. Treatment defined: 15 Gy SBRT to primary tumor, nephrectomy 4 weeks later. Blood was sampled at baseline, 2 weeks and 4 weeks after SBRT. This renal cell carcinoma was of the clear cell type. This clone appeared once. With 3 bases removed from V and 4 bases from J, the gap between germline ends came to 13 bases. Germline values: CDR1 SGHTA, CDR2 FQGNSA. The CDR3 is 14 amino acids. Only in-frame clones appear in the TCRdb table, and some are missing; sequencing was by immunoSEQ multiplex PCR. Among about 140,000 clones, roughly 83% were seen once, and the ten largest hold 20% to 25%.

The chain recombines TRBV7-2 with TRBJ2-7; either TRBD1 or TRBD2 may fit D (5 bases each). Material: blood, obtained from a patient whose treatment included radiotherapy and nephrectomy. This receptor was obtained from a woman between 50 and 59 years old with renal cell carcinoma. The CDR3 nucleotides read TGTGCCAGCAGCTTGAGCGGCAGGGATTACGAGCAGTACTTC. Amino acids: CASSLSGRDYEQYF.